The text below deals with one T cell receptor (beta chain). This clonotype was found many times. Its cognate antigen has yet to be identified. It has no much larger one-base neighbor in the sample; base qualities were not kept. The method was single-cell sequencing. The instrument was an Illumina NovaSeq 6000. The BD Rhapsody Targeted mRNA and AbSeq Reagent Kit was used in a microwell format for cell capture and library preparation. The libraries included TCR, sample tags, AbSeq, and targeted mRNA drawn from the Human T-Cell Expression Panel together with custom TOX and TOX2 primers. Sequencing of the libraries was performed on an Illumina NovaSeq. For the original study's pipeline: The analysis covered 10468 cells in total, of which 7,000 to 8,500 were CD8 T cells and about 4,500 were CD8 T cells with an identifiable TCR CDR3. On the Seven Bridges Genomics platform, raw data were run through the BD Rhapsody Targeted Analysis Pipeline with V(D)J processing. Quality control, Sample Tag demultiplexing with Lex-BDSMK, clone identification with VDJ Explorer, and Seurat clustering were performed in SeqGeq 1.6.0. Clones making up <1% of CD8 T cells were classified as non-expanded, and clones making up >2.5% of the sample were classified as clonal expansions. TCRdb reworked the public reads: Q25 trimming with fastp, MiXCR clone assembly, productive beta chains retained. Rows are unified per CDR3 protein, each entry keeping the most common DNA and genes. None of the V and J calls come from the authors' own analysis; TCRdb made them. The sample table contains tens of thousands of distinct CDR3 sequences; only one count was recorded for roughly a third of them. The ten largest clones capture less than 30% of the sample.

The data were taken from a study of immune aging and cytomegalovirus after organ transplant (TCRdb year 2021). With respect to the entire study: Three-drug immunosuppression with prednisone, tacrolimus, and mycophenolate was given to all transplant recipients. The investigation overall reported the following: Large clones contained a bigger proportion of TEMRA cells, and over time the seven largest clones (fewer than 2,000 cells) picked up aged and TEMRA cells and lost TCM cells. CD57 was not measured in the sequencing data, so a conservative gene-based aging definition was used instead. Aged-phenotype cells increased post-transplant regardless of clone size, earlier in large clones (days 200-264) than small clones, following viremia.

This specimen's time point label, interpreted: five sample-tagged time points from pre-transplant (day -1) to day 368 post-transplant, pooled. PBMC were thawed and then stimulated for about twelve hours with a CMV IE-1 overlapping peptide library, with no transport inhibitors added. Thawed cells were rested overnight and then stimulated in R10 medium with CD28/CD49d costimulation. The IE-1 peptide library was made up of 15-amino-acid peptides with 11-amino-acid overlaps. Each time point was barcoded using BD Single-Cell Multiplexing Kit Sample Tags, after which the barcoded samples were pooled and stained with oligo-conjugated anti-CD45RA plus sorting antibodies. A BD FACSAria III was used to sort CMV-responsive CD8+CD137+ and CD4+CD154+ T cells at 4-way purity. EDTA vacutainers were used to collect blood, which was then processed with a Ficoll gradient within 1-24 hours. Via the germline V gene, CDR1 is SGHRS and CDR2 YFSETQ. The CDR3 numbers 16 residues from cysteine through phenylalanine. Here the CDR3 DNA is all that survives: 48 bases in frame from base 1. The junction shows trimming of 4 bases on V and 6 bases on J, and the gene matches do not reach 8 bases of it.

This receptor was taken from a female donor who had a heart transplant and CMV viremia. The source material was CMV peptide-activated CD4+ and CD8+ T cells sorted from blood, sampled at five time points, pooled. The sample's cell subset or site label, decoded: sorted CD8+CD137+ and CD4+CD154+ T cells after 11 to 13 h CMV IE-1 peptide stimulation. The chain is assembled from TRBV5-1 and TRBJ1-4, and 11 junctional nucleotides match TRBD1. The DNA reads TGCGCCAGCAGCCGGACAGGGGGCCGCGATGATGAAAAACTGTTTTTT. It is translated as CASSRTGGRDDEKLFF.